This T cell receptor (beta chain) is drawn from a study of shared clonotypes between healthy human individuals. Study as a whole: Per donor, CD8 memory used one plate, CD8 naive used two, CD4 memory used three and CD4 naive used three.

CD45RO negativity and positive selection for CCR7 defined naive CD8 cells, a population that excluded terminally differentiated effector memory CD45RA+ cells. Study findings and constraints: In the sorted subsets, rarefaction showed sequencing was incomplete despite large depth.

Regarding this clone: Its antigen is still unknown.

Germline values: CDR1 LNHDA, CDR2 SQIVND (reference sequence). The junction had 13 bases not matched to a gene; V was cut back by 4 bases and J by 4 bases. This CDR3 region has 17 residues. The run depth of the assay was deep. Each replicate PCR on the sorted subsets used about 0.2 ug DNA (around 30,000 T cell genomes). Using immunoSEQ multiplex PCR, the repertoire was profiled, and TCRdb retains in-frame clones only, with some absent. The sample contains around 620,000 clones, approximately 95% of which appear only once. The TCR comes from a woman aged 25 to 39 in good health. Sequenced material: naive CD8+ T cells sorted from blood. The rearrangement uses TRBV19 and TRBJ2-1; 7 bases match TRBD2. The CDR3 here is CASSTLIASGLYNEQFF. DNA of the CDR3: TGTGCCAGTAGTACCCTCATAGCCTCGGGACTATACAATGAGCAGTTCTTC. The full variable domain, rest sourced from reference TRBV19 and TRBJ2-1, is DGGITQSPKYLFRKEGQNVTLSCEQNLNHDAMYWYRQDPGQGLRLIYYSQIVNDFQKGDIAEGYSVSREKKESFPLTVTSAQKNPTAFYLCASSTLIASGLYNEQFFGPGTRLTVL.